Shown below are 26 T cell receptor beta chains from a single sample sequenced in a study of OX40 agonist ivuxolimab in advanced cancers. TCRdb's copy holds only in-frame clones and misses some; the assay was immunoSEQ multiplex PCR. The sample comprises roughly 42,000 clones, around 88% of which are singletons, and just under 15% rests with the top ten. The sequences come from CD4+ or CD8+ T cells sorted from blood, collected in a trial of the OX40 agonist ivuxolimab. These receptors all stem from an adult with an advanced solid tumor such as melanoma, head and neck, liver or kidney cancer.

This chain uses TRBV29-1 with TRBJ1-5; D is uncertain. This CDR3 spans 13 amino acids. The ends were cut back, 6 bases at V and 5 bases at J, with 14 bases in the middle. From germline, CDR1 is SQVTM and CDR2 ANQGSEA. The CDR3 reads CSVAPGVYQPQHF. The CDR3 nucleotides are TGCAGCGTCGCACCTGGGGTGTATCAGCCCCAGCATTTT.

This clone was seen only once. V usage is TRBV28 and J usage is TRBJ1-5, with TRBD1 matching over 9 bases. Germline trimming cut 8 bases from V and 4 bases from J; bases unmatched to any gene: 3. The germline V gene encodes CDR1 MDHEN and CDR2 SYDVKM. The CDR3 spans 13 residues. The CDR3 sequence: CASETGGNQPQHF. The CDR3 DNA reads TGTGCCAGCGAGACAGGGGGGAATCAGCCCCAGCATTTT.

This chain joins TRBV27 and TRBJ1-6; 7 bases agree with TRBD1. CDR3 length equals 16 residues. Germline-derived CDR1 and CDR2 are MNHEY and SMNVEV (reference sequence). V lost 5 bases and J lost 9; bases outside the gene matches: 13. CDR3 nucleotide sequence: TGTGCCAGCAGTCTCGCCGCCGGGACAGTTGGTTCACCCCTCCACTTT. This sequence encodes CASSLAAGTVGSPLHF.

The chain links TRBV4-1 to TRBJ2-2; TRBD1 matches 9 bases. Germline values: CDR1 MGHRA, CDR2 YSYEKL. J gave up 3 bases and V 1 base, and 3 bases lay outside the gene matches. The length of the CDR3 is 16 residues. CDR3 sequence: CASSQGGTGYTGELFF. The CDR3 DNA follows: TGCGCCAGCAGCCAAGGTGGGACAGGGTACACCGGGGAGCTGTTTTTT.

The V gene is TRBV7-9, the J gene TRBJ2-1; D perhaps matches TRBD2 (6 bases). Germline V gene lookup returns CDR1 SEHNR and CDR2 FQNEAQ (reference sequence). CDR3 size: 14 residues. V dropped 4 bases and J dropped 8 bases, with 15 bases sitting between them. CDR3 sequence (DNA): TGTGCCAGCAGCTCTCCGGAGGGGTTCGATGAGCAGTTCTTC. It codes for CASSSPEGFDEQFF. Supplemented by reference TRBV7-9 and TRBJ2-1, the full variable domain reads DTGVSQNPRHKITKRGQNVTFRCDPISEHNRLYWYRQTLGQGPEFLTYFQNEAQLEKSRLLSDRFSAERPKGSFSTLEIQRTEQGDSAMYLCASSSPEGFDEQFFGPGTRLTVL.

The V call is TRBV7-9, the J call TRBJ2-3; TRBD2 aligns across 9 bases. J gave up 4 bases and V 5 bases, and 7 bases lay outside the gene matches. CDR3 length: 15 amino acids. Germline CDR1 reads SEHNR; CDR2 reads FQNEAQ (reference sequence). CDR3 in DNA: TGTGCCAGCAGCACGCGGGGGGGCCCAGCAGATACGCAGTATTTT. It yields the protein CASSTRGGPADTQYF.

The chain employs TRBV7-2 and TRBJ2-3, with D perhaps being TRBD1 or TRBD2 (5 bases each). This CDR3 has 16 residues. V lost 4 bases and J lost 2, with 16 bases in between. The germline gives CDR1 SGHTA, CDR2 FQGNSA. As DNA, the CDR3 is TGTGCCAGCAGCTCGCCCCGGGACGCTGTCACAGATACGCAGTATTTT. This codes for CASSSPRDAVTDTQYF.

The genes are TRBV6-5 and TRBJ2-7, with 11 bases that match TRBD2. Germline V gene data show CDR1 as MNHEY and CDR2 as SVGAGI. The CDR3 length is 15 residues. V gave up 7 bases and J gave up 4 bases; unmatched junction bases: 9. CDR3: CASTSPGLAEYEQYF. The CDR3 region has the DNA TGTGCCAGCACCAGCCCGGGACTAGCGGAGTACGAGCAGTACTTC.

The chain combines TRBV9 with TRBJ1-5, with D perhaps matching TRBD1 (6 bases). The ends were cut back, 0 bases at V and 6 bases at J, with 13 bases in the middle. CDR1 is SGDLS and CDR2 is YYNGEE in the germline V gene. The CDR3 has 15 residues. As DNA, the CDR3 is TGTGCCAGCAGCGTAGGGGGGGGCGAGGTTCAGCCCCAGCATTTT. It yields the protein CASSVGGGEVQPQHF. The variable domain in full, with the rest retrieved from reference TRBV9 and TRBJ1-5, is DSGVTQTPKHLITATGQRVTLRCSPRSGDLSVYWYQQSLDQGLQFLIQYYNGEERAKGNILERFSAQQFPDLHSELNLSSLELGDSALYFCASSVGGGEVQPQHFGDGTRLSIL.

V is TRBV5-5 and J is TRBJ1-1; no reliable D call. The CDR3 contains 12 residues. Germline V lookup: CDR1 SGHKS, CDR2 YYEKEE (reference sequence). Trimming shortened V by 4 bases and J by 8 bases, and 12 bases separated the two germline ends. CDR3 DNA sequence: TGTGCCAGCAGCCGTAGGATAGAGGAAGCTTTCTTT. Residues: CASSRRIEEAFF.

This sequence joins TRBV6-6 and TRBJ2-7; 10 positions agree with TRBD1. Germline V gene lookup returns CDR1 MNHNY and CDR2 SVGAGI (reference sequence). The CDR3 runs to 15 residues. V dropped 2 bases and J dropped 7; count of bases not matched to a gene: 8. This CDR3 reads CASSYGPGQGGEQYV. The CDR3 DNA sequence: TGTGCCAGCAGTTACGGACCCGGACAGGGGGGGGAGCAGTACGTC.

V usage is TRBV21-1 and J usage is TRBJ2-5; TRBD1 was called by the table and not checked on the DNA. TRBV21-1 is flagged as a pseudogene. The length of the CDR3 is 15 residues. CDR3 residues: CASSKPRQGGKTQYF. The CDR3 nucleotides read TGTGCCAGCAGCAAACCTCGACAGGGGGGGAAGACCCAGTACTTC.

The genes are TRBV19 and TRBJ1-1, with D unclear. Germline V gives CDR1 LNHDA, CDR2 SQIVND (reference sequence). CDR3 length equals 15 residues. Trimming removed 5 bases at V and 1 base at J, with 14 bases between. CDR3: CASSPRGGGNTEAFF. CDR3 DNA: TGTGCCAGTAGTCCGCGTGGAGGAGGGAACACTGAAGCTTTCTTT.

This sequence joins TRBV5-1 and TRBJ2-3; TRBD1 matches at 9 bases. Losses at the gene ends were 5 bases for V and 5 bases for J; bases not matched to a gene: 9. The CDR3 has 15 amino acids. The V gene's germline CDR1 is SGHRS and CDR2 YFSETQ. As DNA, the CDR3 is TGCGCCAGCAGGTATCCGGGACAGGGCCTAGATACGCAGTATTTT. The encoded protein is CASRYPGQGLDTQYF.

This rearrangement joins TRBV7-9 to TRBJ1-2; no definite D call. The CDR3 spans 15 residues. Trimming took off 7 bases at V and 4 bases at J, with 19 bases between the two ends. CDR1 and CDR2 (germline): SEHNR, FQNEAQ (reference sequence). Here the CDR3 reads CASTPRDWQPYGYTF. CDR3 DNA: TGTGCCAGCACCCCTCGAGATTGGCAGCCCTATGGCTACACCTTC. Supplemented by reference TRBV7-9 and TRBJ1-2, the full variable domain reads DTGVSQNPRHKITKRGQNVTFRCDPISEHNRLYWYRQTLGQGPEFLTYFQNEAQLEKSRLLSDRFSAERPKGSFSTLEIQRTEQGDSAMYLCASTPRDWQPYGYTFGSGTRLTVV.

The count of this clone is one. The rearrangement joins TRBV10-3 to TRBJ2-1, with 11 nucleotides matching TRBD2. The CDR3 covers 14 residues. Germline CDR1 reads ENHRY; CDR2 reads SYGVKD. Germline trimming cut 4 bases from V and 14 bases from J; bases unmatched to any gene: 10. The CDR3 protein is CAISGETSGAHEFF. Written as DNA, the CDR3 is TGTGCCATCAGTGGGGAGACTAGCGGGGCACACGAGTTCTTC.

This sequence joins TRBV10-1 and TRBJ2-3; 8 positions match TRBD1. The length of the CDR3 is 15 residues. The junction had 8 bases not matched to a gene; V was cut back by 5 bases and J by 4 bases. Looked up from germline, CDR1 is WNHNN and CDR2 is SYGVQD (reference sequence). CDR3 amino acids: CASSHHGTGSDTQYF. The CDR3 DNA sequence: TGCGCCAGCAGTCACCACGGGACAGGTTCAGATACGCAGTATTTT.

CDR3 amino acids: CASSKQGETQYF. Here the CDR3 DNA reads TGTGCCAGTAGCAAACAGGGGGAGACCCAGTACTTC. This sequence joins TRBV19 and TRBJ2-5; 7 bases align to TRBD1. The CDR3 is 12 residues long. Germline-derived CDR1 and CDR2 are LNHDA and SQIVND (reference sequence). The junction had 3 bases not matched to a gene; V was cut back by 6 bases and J by 5 bases.

The rearrangement uses TRBV13 and TRBJ1-1; weak D call: TRBD1 (5 bases). CDR1 is PRHDT, CDR2 FYEKMQ, per germline (reference sequence). This CDR3 region has 13 residues. The ends were cut back, 0 bases at V and 6 bases at J, with 8 bases in the middle. The CDR3 sequence is CASSLGRDPEAFF. The CDR3 DNA follows: TGTGCCAGCAGCTTAGGTCGGGACCCTGAAGCTTTCTTT.

The CDR3 sequence: CASSPTGLGVYGYTF. DNA of the CDR3: TGTGCCAGCAGTCCGACAGGGTTGGGGGTCTATGGCTACACCTTC. V and J are TRBV28 and TRBJ1-2; 7 bases are shared with TRBD1. The V segment lost 5 bases and the J segment 4 bases; nucleotides outside the gene matches: 10. The germline V gene has CDR1 MDHEN and CDR2 SYDVKM. The CDR3 is 15 residues long.

The chain has TRBV30 and TRBJ1-6; no clear D. The CDR3 runs 14 residues. Trimming pared 2 bases from V and 7 bases from J, leaving 12 bases between. Germline V gives CDR1 GTSNPN, CDR2 SVGIG (reference sequence). The CDR3 DNA reads as TGTGCCTGGAGTTGGGCCGCGACCAATTCACCCCTCCACTTT. This gives the protein CAWSWAATNSPLHF.

The V and J genes are TRBV5-1 and TRBJ2-3; 10 bases agree with TRBD2. The V and J ends lost 0 bases and 5 bases, in that order; junction bases with no gene match: 6. Germline values: CDR1 SGHRS, CDR2 YFSETQ. This CDR3 is 16 amino acids long. The CDR3 DNA is TGCGCCAGCAGCTTGGCCAGCGGGGGGGCCGGAGATACGCAGTATTTT. The encoded protein is CASSLASGGAGDTQYF. Filled out from reference TRBV5-1 and TRBJ2-3, the complete variable domain reads KAGVTQTPRYLIKTRGQQVTLSCSPISGHRSVSWYQQTPGQGLQFLFEYFSETQRNKGNFPGRFSGRQFSNSRSEMNVSTLELGDSALYLCASSLASGGAGDTQYFGPGTRLTVL.

The chain joins TRBV19 to TRBJ2-1, with 8 positions matching TRBD2. CDR1 LNHDA and CDR2 SQIVND come from the germline V gene (reference sequence). This CDR3 region has 13 residues. J was trimmed by 7 bases and V by 4 bases; bases with no gene match: 3. The CDR3 DNA is TGTGCCAGTAGTACGGGACTAGGGAATGAGCAGTTCTTC. Translation: CASSTGLGNEQFF.

The gene calls are TRBV7-8 and TRBJ2-2; tentatively, D is TRBD1 or TRBD2 (6 bases each). The ends were cut back, 4 bases at V and 6 bases at J, with 18 bases in the middle. The CDR3 covers 16 residues. The germline V gene encodes CDR1 SGHVS and CDR2 FQNEAQ. CDR3 amino acids: CASSSGPGAQPGELFF. CDR3 in DNA: TGTGCCAGCAGCTCCGGCCCGGGGGCCCAACCCGGGGAGCTGTTTTTT.

V usage is TRBV5-1 and J usage is TRBJ1-2; D call uncertain. Germline V CDR1 and CDR2: SGHRS, YFSETQ. Deletions cut 3 bases from V and 3 bases from J, with 12 bases between. The CDR3 is 14 residues long. The CDR3 loop reads CASSSTTPYYGYTF. DNA of the CDR3: TGCGCCAGCAGCTCGACGACACCGTACTATGGCTACACCTTC. The full variable domain, in which reference TRBV5-1 and TRBJ1-2 provide the parts outside the CDR3, is KAGVTQTPRYLIKTRGQQVTLSCSPISGHRSVSWYQQTPGQGLQFLFEYFSETQRNKGNFPGRFSGRQFSNSRSEMNVSTLELGDSALYLCASSSTTPYYGYTFGSGTRLTVV.

V usage is TRBV6-5 and J usage is TRBJ1-2; tentatively, D is TRBD1 (5 bases). With 6 bases removed from V and 6 bases from J, the gap between germline ends came to 14 bases. CDR1 is MNHEY, CDR2 SVGAGI, per germline. The CDR3 extends over 13 amino acids. In nucleotides, the CDR3 is TGTGCCAGCAGCGGGGGGAGGGTGGATGGCTACACCTTC. This codes for CASSGGRVDGYTF.